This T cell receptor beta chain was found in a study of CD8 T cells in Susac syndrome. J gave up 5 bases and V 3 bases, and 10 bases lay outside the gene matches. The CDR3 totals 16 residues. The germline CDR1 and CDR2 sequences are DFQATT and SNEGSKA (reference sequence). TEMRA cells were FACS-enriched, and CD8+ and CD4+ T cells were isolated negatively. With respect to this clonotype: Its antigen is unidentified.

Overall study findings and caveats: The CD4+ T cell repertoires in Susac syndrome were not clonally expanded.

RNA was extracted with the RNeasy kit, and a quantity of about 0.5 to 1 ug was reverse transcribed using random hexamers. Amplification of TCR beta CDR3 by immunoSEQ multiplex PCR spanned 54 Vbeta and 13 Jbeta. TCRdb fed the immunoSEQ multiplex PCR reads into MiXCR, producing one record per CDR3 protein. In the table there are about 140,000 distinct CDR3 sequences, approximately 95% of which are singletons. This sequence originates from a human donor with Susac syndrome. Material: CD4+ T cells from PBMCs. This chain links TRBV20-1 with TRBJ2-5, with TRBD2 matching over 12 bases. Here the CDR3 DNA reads TGCAGTGCTAGCTTGACTAGCGGGAGCCCGGGGGAGACCCAGTACTTC. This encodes CSASLTSGSPGETQYF.